This paragraph reports one T cell receptor (beta chain). Its specificity is not known. The record originates from a study of PD-1 blockade in classical Hodgkin lymphoma. Study-level findings and limits: Unlike CD8+ TCR diversity, which did not rise significantly by C4D1, CD4+ TCR diversity did. Newly diagnosed patients were reported to start with lower TCR diversity than healthy donors.

Time point in this sample: cycle 4 day 1 (C4D1), after 6 weeks of nivolumab. Every patient relapsed after autologous stem cell transplantation, and brentuximab vedotin exposure varied. The repertoire was sequenced with immunoSEQ multiplex PCR; TCRdb's copy has only in-frame clones and lacks some. The sample has around 100,000 clones; just over 90% are singletons. The sequence was collected from a human donor with classical Hodgkin lymphoma. The material sequenced was peripheral blood mononuclear cells (PBMCs), taken before the fourth cycle of nivolumab.

The CDR3 nucleotides read TGTGCCAGCAGCGTCCGGGGGGCGGATGGTTACGAGCAGTACTTC. The encoded protein is CASSVRGADGYEQYF. This chain links TRBV9 with TRBJ2-7; maybe TRBD2 (7 bases). There are 15 residues in the CDR3. Looked up from germline, CDR1 is SGDLS and CDR2 is YYNGEE. With 2 bases removed from V and 4 bases from J, the gap between germline ends came to 16 bases.